Shown below are 17 T cell receptor beta chains from a single sample sequenced in a study of STAT5B mutations in CD4+ large granular lymphocyte leukemia. Sequencing was performed with immunoSEQ multiplex PCR; in TCRdb, only in-frame clones are kept and a portion is missing. The sample yields under 40,000 clones, 60% to 80% seen once. The source material was CD4+ T cells from blood buffy coats. The origin of the receptors is a human donor in good health.

This clone appeared a few times. The CDR3 here is CASSLEFNQPQHF. The CDR3 DNA is TGTGCCAGTAGTCTGGAGTTCAATCAGCCCCAGCATTTT. The rearrangement links TRBV19 to TRBJ1-5; D remains ambiguous. The CDR3 extends over 13 amino acids. Trimming cost V 5 bases and J 3 bases, with 8 bases left between them. Germline V gene lookup returns CDR1 LNHDA and CDR2 SQIVND (reference sequence).

The genes are TRBV5-5 and TRBJ2-1, with D perhaps matching TRBD2 (7 bases). The CDR3 totals 15 residues. V lost 4 bases to trimming and J lost 2 bases, with 13 bases between them. Per germline, CDR1 SGHKS and CDR2 YYEKEE (reference sequence). CDR3 DNA: TGTGCCAGCAGCCGGGGGCTAGCGGCCTACAATGAGCAGTTCTTC. This translates into CASSRGLAAYNEQFF. Looking up the rest from reference TRBV5-5 and TRBJ2-1 gives the full variable domain: DAGVTQSPTHLIKTRGQQVTLRCSPISGHKSVSWYQQVLGQGPQFIFQYYEKEERGRGNFPDRFSARQFPNYSSELNVNALLLGDSALYLCASSRGLAAYNEQFFGPGTRLTVL.

This chain connects TRBV27 to TRBJ2-3, with 9 bases identical to TRBD1. CDR3 length equals 15 residues. Looked up from germline, CDR1 is MNHEY and CDR2 is SMNVEV (reference sequence). With V trimmed by 5 bases and J by 6 bases, 9 bases remained unmatched. The CDR3 region is CASSPGQGIVDTQYF. The CDR3 DNA is TGTGCCAGCAGTCCCGGACAGGGGATCGTGGATACGCAGTATTTT.

This clone has a handful of counts. The chain employs TRBV29-1 and TRBJ2-5; D may be TRBD1 (6 bases). V lost 6 bases and J 2 bases, leaving 10 bases between the germline ends. The CDR3 is 12 amino acids. Germline loops: CDR1 SQVTM, CDR2 ANQGSEA. CDR3 region: CSVTQGQETQYF. The CDR3 coding sequence is TGCAGCGTAACACAGGGTCAAGAGACCCAGTACTTC.

This chain uses TRBV9 with TRBJ2-7; D is perhaps TRBD1 (5 bases). The CDR3 length is 14 residues. Per the germline V gene, CDR1 is SGDLS and CDR2 is YYNGEE. The germline V and J ends were trimmed by 0 bases and 7 bases, with 14 bases remaining between them. CDR3 sequence: CASSVARDRGEQYF. The CDR3 bases are TGTGCCAGCAGCGTAGCCAGGGATCGAGGTGAGCAGTACTTC.

The CDR3 bases are TGTGCCAGCAGCTTCCAGAATGAGCAGTTCTTC. Amino acids: CASSFQNEQFF. The J gene is TRBJ2-1, the V gene TRBV5-5; no reliable D call. Germline V lookup: CDR1 SGHKS, CDR2 YYEKEE (reference sequence). V was clipped by 2 bases and J by 7 bases, with 4 bases between them. This CDR3 region has 11 residues.

The rearrangement uses TRBV6-5 and TRBJ1-5, with D maybe TRBD1 (5 bases). V dropped 2 bases and J dropped 3 bases, with 8 bases sitting between them. The CDR3 extends over 14 amino acids. Germline CDR1 MNHEY, CDR2 SVGAGI. The CDR3 DNA follows: TGTGCCAGCAGTTACGGCAGGGACAATCAGCCCCAGCATTTT. Translation gives CASSYGRDNQPQHF.

Comment on this clone: The CDR3 does not close with the conserved phenylalanine or tryptophan, likely indicating a read error. The limits of the CDR3 on the DNA are not certain, so only TCRdb's listed CDR3 is given. This sequence joins TRBV11-2 and TRBJ1-6; the DNA was not compared with TRBD1, the D call given in the table. Germline CDR1 SGHAT, CDR2 FQNNGV. The CDR3 is made up of 9 amino acids, end residues included. CDR3 sequence: CATLWVRPS.

This clone has only one observation. J is TRBJ1-5 and V is TRBV6-5, with D possibly being TRBD1 (6 bases). There are 15 residues in the CDR3. CDR1 MNHEY and CDR2 SVGAGI come from the germline V gene. The V end was cut by 2 bases, the J end by 3 bases, with 11 bases between. Here the CDR3 DNA reads TGTGCCAGCAGTTACGAGGGACATCCCAATCAGCCCCAGCATTTT. Its translation: CASSYEGHPNQPQHF.

J is TRBJ1-1 and V is TRBV7-9; the D gene is possibly TRBD1 (5 bases). CDR3 length: 15 residues. Germline loops: CDR1 SEHNR, CDR2 FQNEAQ (reference sequence). The V and J ends lost 1 base and 5 bases respectively, with 14 bases between them. CDR3 sequence reads: CASSLVGGIGTEAFF. The CDR3 DNA reads TGTGCCAGCAGCTTAGTTGGGGGAATTGGGACTGAAGCTTTCTTT.

The CDR3 loop reads CASTQTSSGGAIGELFF. The CDR3 DNA is TGTGCCAGCACCCAAACCTCCAGCGGGGGGGCCATCGGGGAGCTGTTTTTT. The chain carries TRBV9 and TRBJ2-2; TRBD2 agrees at 10 bases. Trimming at V came to 6 bases and at J to 7 bases, leaving 15 bases not matched to a gene. CDR3 length: 17 amino acids. The germline V gene encodes CDR1 SGDLS and CDR2 YYNGEE.

The chain recombines TRBV6-5 with TRBJ2-3; D call uncertain. The V gene's germline CDR1 is MNHEY and CDR2 SVGAGI. CDR3 length: 13 residues. V was pared by 6 bases and J by 2 bases, with 9 bases between. CDR3 loop: CASRAGPTDTQYF. The CDR3 coding sequence is TGTGCCAGCAGAGCCGGACCCACAGATACGCAGTATTTT.

This rearrangement joins TRBV27 to TRBJ1-2; D unresolved. CDR1 and CDR2 from the germline V gene are MNHEY and SMNVEV (reference sequence). The V and J ends lost 7 bases and 8 bases respectively, with 32 bases between them. CDR3 length: 18 amino acids. The CDR3 nucleotides read TGTGCCAGCACCGTTCTTGCTGGGAGGACCGTTAAAAAGGAGGGCTACACCTTC. This sequence encodes CASTVLAGRTVKKEGYTF.

A remark on this clone: Other nucleotide sequences from this sample produce the same CDR3. The rearrangement links TRBV28 to TRBJ1-1; 9 bases are a match to TRBD1. CDR3 size: 15 residues. CDR1 is MDHEN, CDR2 SYDVKM, per germline. The V segment lost 5 bases and the J segment 0 bases; nucleotides outside the gene matches: 4. The CDR3: CASSLDRGLNTEAFF. The CDR3 nucleotides are TGTGCCAGCAGTCTAGACAGGGGGTTGAACACTGAAGCTTTCTTT.

This clone has more than one count but fewer than ten. V usage is TRBV6-1 and J usage is TRBJ1-2; D unresolved. Germline values: CDR1 MNHNS, CDR2 SASEGT. The CDR3 length is 14 residues. Trimming removed 9 bases at V and 2 bases at J, with 16 bases between. DNA for the CDR3: TGTGCCAGTTCCGAAACCTGGGAGAACTATGGCTACACCTTC. Protein: CASSETWENYGYTF.

The chain has TRBV9 and TRBJ1-2; possibly TRBD1 for D (5 bases). Germline V gene data show CDR1 as SGDLS and CDR2 as YYNGEE. This CDR3 has 13 amino acids. V was trimmed by 2 bases and J by 7 bases, leaving 12 bases between them. The CDR3 region has the DNA TGTGCCAGCAGCGTTCAGGGATTAGGTGGCTACACCTTC. Amino acid sequence: CASSVQGLGGYTF.

The CDR3 here is CASTDYHNSPLHF. CDR3 coding DNA: TGTGCCAGCACCGATTATCATAATTCACCCCTCCACTTT. The chain couples TRBV5-4 to TRBJ1-6; no reliable D call. This CDR3 has 13 residues. The germline CDR1 and CDR2 sequences are SGHNT and YYREEE (reference sequence). Trimming removed 6 bases from V and 5 bases from J, with 9 bases in between.